This T cell receptor (beta chain) was recovered during a study of beta chain features in type 1 diabetes. Background on the study: Summed over all samples, the examined sorted cells came to about 110 million. Study-wide results and limits: Type 1 diabetes patients showed a moderate but significant shortening of TCRB CDR3s in all four CD4+ subsets.

Each sorted population was over 95% pure. TCRB transcripts that were expressed got sequenced, as all of the isolated RNA had been reverse transcribed. Profiling relied on immunoSEQ multiplex PCR, and the TCRdb table lists in-frame clones only, not all of them. The table records hundreds of thousands of clones, around an eighth of them present only once. About this clone: The antigen is undetermined.

The sequenced sample consisted of naive CD4+ T cells from blood. The clonotype originates from a man younger than 35 with type 1 diabetes.

CDR3 in DNA: TGTGCCAGTAGTATAGATTTATGGGGCTACGAGCAGTACTTC. Protein sequence: CASSIDLWGYEQYF. This chain uses TRBV19 with TRBJ2-7; no firm D call. CDR1 LNHDA and CDR2 SQIVND come from the germline V gene (reference sequence). The CDR3 has 14 amino acids. V was shortened by 0 bases and J by 3 bases, with 9 bases between the two germline ends.